This T cell receptor (beta chain) was documented in a study of T cell responses to AZD1222 COVID-19 vaccine. Findings of the study overall: Spike-specific TCR breadth and depth went up after people got two AZD1222 doses. CD4 TCRs covered the whole spike, strongest at regions 160-218 and 743-854. Possibly, clonal diversity was underestimated; donors were largely white British and included more females.

The table lists this clone with a count of one. Its antigen is still unknown. Sequencing used immunoSEQ multiplex PCR; TCRdb keeps in-frame clones, though not all of them. The sample includes roughly 140,000 clones, approximately 89% of them seen just once. The germline V gene has CDR1 SGHRS and CDR2 YFSETQ. V lost 3 bases to trimming and J lost 4 bases; unmatched junction nucleotides: 7. The CDR3 covers 15 residues. J is TRBJ1-5 and V is TRBV5-1, with 7 bases that match TRBD1. This receptor was obtained from an adult in good health. The specimen comprised peripheral blood, sampled on day 0 of AZD1222 vaccination. The CDR3 nucleotides are TGCGCCAGCAGCTCAGGAGACAGGGCTAATCAGCCCCAGCATTTT. Amino acids: CASSSGDRANQPQHF. Full variable domain (remainder filled in from reference TRBV5-1 and TRBJ1-5): KAGVTQTPRYLIKTRGQQVTLSCSPISGHRSVSWYQQTPGQGLQFLFEYFSETQRNKGNFPGRFSGRQFSNSRSEMNVSTLELGDSALYLCASSSGDRANQPQHFGDGTRLSIL.